This passage covers 27 T cell receptor beta chains from one sample sequenced in a study of response to subunit inactivated influenza vaccine. Each CDR3 protein is one row after TCRdb ran MiXCR on the RT-PCR reads. The table records roughly 520,000 distinct CDR3 sequences, 25% of them present only once. This material consisted of CD4+ T cells sorted from PBMCs, taken more than 4 days after vaccination. These receptors originate from a man between 50 and 59 years old who received an inactivated influenza vaccine.

The sample holds one count of this clonotype. One junction end does not reproduce the germline sequence, and a read error may be involved. This chain uses TRBV10-3 with TRBJ2-3; TRBD2 matches 7 bases. Germline values: CDR1 ENHRY, CDR2 SYGVKD. CDR3 length: 14 residues. The CDR3 coding sequence is TGTTCCATCGACCGGGGACTAAGCACAGATACGCAGTATTTT. Translated, it gives CSIDRGLSTDTQYF.

This chain connects TRBV28 to TRBJ1-2, with D unresolved. The CDR3 runs to 11 residues. Germline lookup yields CDR1 MDHEN and CDR2 SYDVKM. The CDR3 nucleotides read TGTGGGACCCTTCGTAGCTATGGCTACACCTTC. Its protein is CGTLRSYGYTF.

The chain uses TRBV29-1 and TRBJ1-3, with D unresolved. V lost 3 bases, J lost 0 bases, and 12 bases lay in between. CDR3 length equals 15 residues. CDR1 SQVTM and CDR2 ANQGSEA come from the germline V gene. The CDR3 spells CSVDVHPGSGNTIYF. CDR3 nucleotide sequence: TGCAGCGTTGACGTGCACCCCGGCTCTGGAAACACCATATATTTT.

This chain uses TRBV6-2 or TRBV6-3 with TRBJ2-5; tentatively, D is TRBD2 (5 bases). V lost 6 bases and J lost 3, with 11 bases in between. This CDR3 is 13 amino acids long. The germline V gene encodes CDR1 MNHEY and CDR2 SVGEGT. The CDR3 sequence is CASRTGLEETQYF. The DNA of the CDR3 is TGTGCCAGCAGGACCGGACTGGAAGAGACCCAGTACTTC.

The V call is TRBV25-1, the J call TRBJ2-7; no clear D. The CDR3 runs 13 residues. V lost 3 bases to trimming and J lost 7 bases, with 13 bases between them. Germline values: CDR1 MGHDK, CDR2 SYGVNS. CDR3: CASSDPNSKEQYF. The CDR3 DNA is TGTGCCAGCAGTGACCCAAACAGTAAGGAGCAGTACTTC.

This clonotype has just a few counts. The CDR3 region has the DNA TGTGCCAGCAGCCTCCAGACGAGGGAGACCCAGTACTTC. Protein: CASSLQTRETQYF. The V call is TRBV7-2, the J call TRBJ2-5; D call uncertain. V shed 5 bases and J shed 5 bases, with 12 bases lying between them. The germline V gene has CDR1 SGHTA and CDR2 FQGNSA. The CDR3 spans 13 residues. Variable domain in full (rest from reference TRBV7-2 and TRBJ2-5): GAGVSQSPSNKVTEKGKDVELRCDPISGHTALYWYRQSLGQGLEFLIYFQGNSAPDKSGLPSDRFSAERTGGSVSTLTIQRTQQEDSAVYLCASSLQTRETQYFGPGTRLLVL.

In its sample, this clonotype was seen a few times. The chain recombines TRBV7-9 with TRBJ2-2; D is possibly TRBD2 (5 bases). Trimming pared 4 bases from V and 6 bases from J, leaving 18 bases between. The germline gives CDR1 SEHNR, CDR2 FQNEAQ (reference sequence). CDR3 length equals 16 residues. The CDR3 reads CASSSTMERRAGELFF. The CDR3 coding sequence is TGTGCCAGCAGCTCGACAATGGAGAGGCGGGCCGGGGAGCTGTTTTTT.

A few counts support this clonotype. The chain links TRBV27 to TRBJ1-2; 7 bases match TRBD1. V trimming: 5 bases; J trimming: 0 bases; junction bases outside the gene matches: 6. Germline V gene sequence: CDR1 MNHEY, CDR2 SMNVEV (reference sequence). The CDR3 sequence is 15 residues long. The CDR3 DNA follows: TGTGCCAGCAGTCCGCGGACAGGAGCTAACTATGGCTACACCTTC. Its protein product is CASSPRTGANYGYTF.

There are a few counts of this clonotype. The chain carries TRBV25-1 and TRBJ2-7, with D uncertain. Deletions cut 1 base from V and 2 bases from J, with 6 bases between. The length of the CDR3 is 13 residues. The germline CDR1 and CDR2 sequences are MGHDK and SYGVNS. CDR3 residues: CASSEFSPYEQYF. CDR3 bases: TGTGCCAGCAGTGAATTTAGCCCCTACGAGCAGTACTTC.

This rearrangement joins TRBV6-2 or TRBV6-3 to TRBJ2-2, with unresolved D. Per the germline V gene, CDR1 is MNHEY and CDR2 is SVGEGT. Between the trimmed V and J ends, which lost 6 bases and 3 bases, there was a span of 11 bases. The CDR3 runs to 14 residues. The chain's CDR3 is CASSTQIHTGELFF. Here the CDR3 DNA reads TGTGCCAGCAGCACCCAAATCCACACCGGGGAGCTGTTTTTT.

The chain is built from TRBV30 and TRBJ2-6; perhaps TRBD1 as D (6 bases). The CDR3 is 14 amino acids. Germline values: CDR1 GTSNPN, CDR2 SVGIG (reference sequence). V lost 7 bases to trimming and J lost 0 bases, with 10 bases between them. The CDR3 loop reads CASHRASGANVLTF. Written as DNA, the CDR3 is TGTGCCTCCCACAGGGCCTCTGGGGCCAACGTCCTGACTTTC.

This clonotype was observed a handful of times. This chain joins TRBV12-3 or TRBV12-4 and TRBJ2-7; D is possibly TRBD1 or TRBD2 (5 bases each). The CDR3 is 14 residues long. Trimming shortened V by 0 bases and J by 5 bases, and 11 bases separated the two germline ends. CDR3 coding DNA: TGTGCCAGCAGTTTAGCTGGGGGAGAACACGAGCAGTACTTC. This codes for CASSLAGGEHEQYF.

The chain couples TRBV4-2 to TRBJ2-3; D call uncertain. The CDR3 is 15 amino acids. V was clipped by 0 bases and J by 0 bases, with 7 bases between them. Germline V gene sequence: CDR1 LGHNA, CDR2 YNFKEQ. The CDR3 protein is CASSQEAGSTDTQYF. The CDR3 region has the DNA TGTGCCAGCAGCCAAGAAGCCGGCAGCACAGATACGCAGTATTTT.

The sample holds a few counts of this clonotype. The rearrangement uses TRBV20-1 and TRBJ1-4; no definite D call. Trimming shortened V by 3 bases and J by 8 bases, and 16 bases separated the two germline ends. In germline, CDR1 is DFQATT, CDR2 SNEGSKA (reference sequence). CDR3 size: 14 residues. The CDR3 DNA is TGCAGTGCTAGTGTCGTGATCGGATACGAAAAACTGTTTTTT. Translation gives CSASVVIGYEKLFF.

The chain carries TRBV6-1 and TRBJ1-6; 8 nucleotides agree with TRBD1. With 5 bases clipped from V and 9 bases from J, the junction kept 6 bases outside the gene matches. Germline lookup yields CDR1 MNHNS and CDR2 SASEGT. This CDR3 comprises 14 residues. CDR3: CASSPGQVVSPLHF. Written as DNA, the CDR3 is TGTGCCAGCAGTCCGGGACAGGTTGTTTCACCCCTCCACTTT.

The table lists this clonotype with a few counts. The chain couples TRBV25-1 to TRBJ1-1; maybe TRBD1 (6 bases). Germline-derived CDR1 and CDR2 are MGHDK and SYGVNS. The CDR3 loop spans 12 amino acids. The CDR3: CATRGAGTEAFF. CDR3 bases: TGTGCGACGCGGGGGGCGGGAACTGAAGCTTTCTTT. The entire variable domain, with the rest obtained from reference TRBV25-1 and TRBJ1-1, is as follows: EADIYQTPRYLVIGTGKKITLECSQTMGHDKMYWYQQDPGMELHLIHYSYGVNSTEKGDLSSESTVSRIRTEHFPLTLESARPSHTSQYLCATRGAGTEAFFGQGTRLTVV.

This clonotype was counted a few times. The chain employs TRBV7-9 and TRBJ2-7; TRBD2 matches 8 bases. The germline V gene has CDR1 SEHNR and CDR2 FQNEAQ (reference sequence). The CDR3 runs to 14 residues. V lost 0 bases to trimming and J lost 5 bases; unmatched junction nucleotides: 3. The CDR3 region has the DNA TGTGCCAGCAGCTTAGCCCCGGGGGGGGACGAGCAGTACTTC. Its protein product is CASSLAPGGDEQYF.

This clonotype was observed a few times. The chain couples TRBV15 to TRBJ1-1; weak D call: TRBD1 (5 bases). The CDR3 runs 11 residues. Between the trimmed V and J ends, which lost 5 bases and 7 bases, there was a span of 8 bases. Germline lookup yields CDR1 LNHNV and CDR2 YYDKDF (reference sequence). The CDR3 sequence is CATSGDSEAFF. The CDR3 nucleotides read TGTGCCACCAGCGGCGACAGTGAAGCTTTCTTT.

The genes are TRBV4-2 and TRBJ1-1; D uncertain. CDR1 is LGHNA, CDR2 YNFKEQ, per germline. Trimming shortened V by 1 base and J by 3 bases, and 12 bases separated the two germline ends. This CDR3 comprises 15 residues. CDR3 nucleotide sequence: TGTGCCAGCAGCCAAGTTCGACGGGAAGACACTGAAGCTTTCTTT. Translating it yields CASSQVRREDTEAFF.

The chain uses TRBV6-2 or TRBV6-3 and TRBJ2-3; D ambiguous. V lost 7 bases and J lost 2, with 16 bases in between. CDR1 and CDR2 (germline): MNHEY, SVGEGT. The CDR3 spans 15 residues. The CDR3 here is CASTPGQPITDTQYF. The CDR3 nucleotides are TGTGCCAGCACCCCCGGTCAGCCTATCACAGATACGCAGTATTTT.

In DNA form, the CDR3 reads TGTGCCACCAGCAGAGGTGCCGGAGAAAAACTGTTTTTT. Translation: CATSRGAGEKLFF. The chain carries TRBV15 and TRBJ1-4; D is uncertain. Trimming cost V 1 base and J 8 bases, with 8 bases left between them. This CDR3 region has 13 residues. Germline CDR1 and CDR2: LNHNV and YYDKDF (reference sequence).

The chain has TRBV5-8 and TRBJ1-6; tentative D call: TRBD1 (5 bases). Germline CDR1 SGHTS, CDR2 YDEGEE. The CDR3 length is 16 residues. Trimming took 1 base from V and 5 from J, leaving 13 bases between them. The CDR3 loop reads CASSLLTGHNNSPLHF. The CDR3 DNA follows: TGTGCCAGCAGCTTGTTAACCGGACATAATAATTCACCCCTCCACTTT.

The chain joins TRBV6-5 to TRBJ2-5, with TRBD2 matching 13 bases. The J segment lost 5 bases and the V segment lost 0 bases, leaving 3 bases of the junction unmatched. The CDR3 loop spans 16 amino acids. Looked up from germline, CDR1 is MNHEY and CDR2 is SVGAGI. The CDR3 sequence is CASSYSAGLAGETQYF. DNA of the CDR3: TGTGCCAGCAGTTACTCGGCGGGACTAGCGGGGGAGACCCAGTACTTC.

The DNA for the CDR3 is TGTGCCAGCAGCACAGGGACCCAGACTGGCTACACCTTC. Protein sequence: CASSTGTQTGYTF. The chain has TRBV13 and TRBJ1-2; maybe TRBD1 (6 bases). Germline lookup yields CDR1 PRHDT and CDR2 FYEKMQ (reference sequence). The V end lost 5 bases, the J end lost 7 bases, and 14 bases lay between the germline ends. This CDR3 spans 13 amino acids.

This CDR3 is CATSRDLGGRGSDEQYF. Written as DNA, the CDR3 is TGTGCCACCAGCAGAGATTTGGGGGGCAGGGGTTCCGACGAGCAGTACTTC. The chain combines TRBV15 with TRBJ2-7; D possibly matches TRBD1 or TRBD2 (6 bases each). Germline CDR1 is LNHNV and CDR2 is YYDKDF (reference sequence). V was clipped by 0 bases and J by 5 bases, with 20 bases between them. CDR3 length equals 17 residues.

This clonotype has only a few counts. The chain uses TRBV12-3 or TRBV12-4 and TRBJ2-7; the match to TRBD1 covers 8 bases. The V and J ends lost 7 bases and 7 bases, in that order; junction bases with no gene match: 12. The CDR3 sequence is 14 residues long. The CDR3 sequence is CASTKDREWPEQYF. DNA for the CDR3: TGTGCCAGCACCAAGGACAGGGAGTGGCCAGAGCAGTACTTC.

The CDR3 loop reads CASSQDRNFHEQYF. The CDR3 bases are TGTGCCAGCAGCCAGGATCGGAATTTTCACGAGCAGTACTTC. The chain couples TRBV3-1 to TRBJ2-7; no clear D. V was clipped by 3 bases and J by 5 bases, with 14 bases between them. Germline CDR1 is LGHDT and CDR2 is YNNKEL (reference sequence). The CDR3 sequence is 14 residues long.